This T cell receptor (beta chain) was identified in a study of identical twins. Comments on this clonotype: Its cognate antigen is unknown.

The study's findings and limits: Models, which agreed with sharing between unrelated individuals, nonetheless underestimated the out-of-frame TCR alpha sharing seen in monozygotic twins. Cord blood's abundant beta clonotypes had fewer insertions, unlike memory repertoires.

Germline CDR1 reads DFQATT; CDR2 reads SNEGSKA (reference sequence). CDR3 length equals 14 residues. Trimming at V came to 6 bases and at J to 3 bases, leaving 8 bases not matched to a gene. Carrying unique molecular identifiers, the cDNA also gained a universal primer site through template switching. In TCRdb, the 5' RACE reads were re-called with MiXCR into one record per CDR3 protein. The sample yields 250,000 to 350,000 distinct CDR3 sequences, less than 9% seen once. In addition, the sample was reused for a study of yellow fever vaccine responses in identical twins. Per that study: The T cell response to vaccination in identical twins was reportedly partly convergent and partly personalized.

The rearrangement links TRBV20-1 to TRBJ1-5; 7 nucleotides align to TRBD1. Material for sequencing was memory (CD45RO+) T cells sorted from blood. The source of this sequence is a woman between 18 and 29 years old in good health. The CDR3 DNA follows: TGCAGTGCACTATCGACAGGGATCAATCAGCCCCAGCATTTT. It specifies CSALSTGINQPQHF.